The text below deals with one T cell receptor (beta chain). FACS was used to enrich TEMRA cells, whereas the CD8+ and CD4+ T cells were obtained by negative isolation. Reverse transcription used about 0.45 to 1 ug RNA and random hexamers. Across 54 Vbeta and 13 Jbeta, immunoSEQ multiplex PCR amplified TCR beta CDR3. TCRdb itself ran the immunoSEQ multiplex PCR reads through MiXCR, one entry per CDR3 protein. The data show tens of thousands of distinct CDR3 sequences, 90% to 95% seen once. This record comes from a study of CD8 T cells in Susac syndrome. CDR1 SGHRS and CDR2 YFSETQ come from the germline V gene. Trimming left V 0 bases short and J 9 bases short, with 4 bases between. CDR3 size: 11 residues.

The TCR comes from a human donor with Susac syndrome. Sequences were obtained from CD4+ T cells from PBMCs. The chain links TRBV5-1 to TRBJ2-1, with no clear D. The CDR3 DNA is TGCGCCAGCAGCTTGGACGCTGAGCAGTTCTTC. This codes for CASSLDAEQFF.